A single sample gave rise to the 20 T cell receptor beta chains below, sequenced in a study of T cells after yellow fever vaccination. MiXCR, applied by TCRdb to the 5' RACE reads, yields one record per CDR3 protein. The repertoire holds roughly 340,000 distinct CDR3 sequences, with about 4% as singletons. This specimen was PBMCs, taken 5 days after the yellow fever booster vaccination. These receptors all come from a man aged 18-30 years who received the YFV17D yellow fever vaccine.

This clonotype was seen at least ten times. CDR3 coding DNA: TGTGCCAGCAGTTACTCGCTGGACAGGGGGCTCGGCGGGGAGCTGTTTTTT. This translates into CASSYSLDRGLGGELFF. The J gene is TRBJ2-2, the V gene TRBV6-5; 11 bases are shared with TRBD1. V lost 0 bases, J lost 7 bases, and 7 bases stayed unmatched. Germline CDR1 is MNHEY and CDR2 is SVGAGI. There are 17 residues in the CDR3.

The gene calls are TRBV28 and TRBJ1-2; D unresolved. CDR3 length equals 15 residues. Germline loops: CDR1 MDHEN, CDR2 SYDVKM. V gave up 7 bases and J gave up 5 bases, with 20 bases separating them. CDR3 protein: CASTTPGRRLYGYTF. Written as DNA, the CDR3 is TGTGCCAGCACTACCCCCGGGCGGAGACTTTATGGCTACACCTTC.

The chain has TRBV7-2 and TRBJ1-5, with D perhaps matching TRBD1 (5 bases). V lost 1 base, J lost 1 base, and 14 bases lay in between. The CDR3 length is 17 residues. Germline assignment: CDR1 SGHTA and CDR2 FQGNSA. The CDR3 spells CASSLVGGGDSNQPQHF. CDR3 nucleotides: TGTGCCAGCAGCTTAGTGGGCGGGGGGGACAGCAATCAGCCCCAGCATTTT. The whole variable domain, remainder taken from reference TRBV7-2 and TRBJ1-5, is GAGVSQSPSNKVTEKGKDVELRCDPISGHTALYWYRQSLGQGLEFLIYFQGNSAPDKSGLPSDRFSAERTGGSVSTLTIQRTQQEDSAVYLCASSLVGGGDSNQPQHFGDGTRLSIL.

The chain recombines TRBV19 with TRBJ2-2; tentative D call: TRBD1 (5 bases). The CDR3 has 15 amino acids. V lost 0 bases to trimming and J lost 3 bases, with 8 bases between them. Germline V lookup: CDR1 LNHDA, CDR2 SQIVND (reference sequence). CDR3 coding DNA: TGTGCCAGTAGTATAGAGGGGCGAGACACCGGGGAGCTGTTTTTT. As protein: CASSIEGRDTGELFF.

The chain links TRBV7-2 to TRBJ2-2, with D possibly called TRBD1 or TRBD2 (5 bases each). V lost 1 base, J lost 1 base, and 13 bases lay in between. Germline loops: CDR1 SGHTA, CDR2 FQGNSA. CDR3 length: 17 residues. CDR3 region: CASSLEFGTVNTGELFF. DNA of the CDR3: TGTGCCAGCAGCTTAGAATTCGGGACGGTGAACACCGGGGAGCTGTTTTTT.

V usage is TRBV14 and J usage is TRBJ1-2; D unresolved. Germline V gene sequence: CDR1 SGHDN, CDR2 FVKESK. The CDR3 sequence is 15 residues long. Deletions cut 1 base from V and 8 bases from J, with 17 bases between. CDR3 protein: CASSQAQPPTTGYTF. The CDR3 DNA reads TGTGCCAGCAGCCAAGCCCAGCCACCGACGACCGGCTACACCTTC.

There are many counts of this clonotype. The rearrangement uses TRBV15 and TRBJ2-2; tentatively, D is TRBD1 (5 bases). The CDR3 length is 17 residues. The germline V gene encodes CDR1 LNHNV and CDR2 YYDKDF (reference sequence). The germline V and J ends were trimmed by 0 bases and 4 bases, with 15 bases remaining between them. The CDR3 DNA is TGTGCCACCAGCAGAGATAACTCCCAGGGATCCACCGGGGAGCTGTTTTTT. Translating it yields CATSRDNSQGSTGELFF.

This clonotype has just a few counts. V usage is TRBV5-1 and J usage is TRBJ2-5, with D possibly called TRBD1 or TRBD2 (5 bases each). The ends were cut back, 4 bases at V and 2 bases at J, with 9 bases in the middle. In germline, CDR1 is SGHRS, CDR2 YFSETQ. The CDR3 spans 13 residues. CDR3 loop: CASSGGLQETQYF. The DNA of the CDR3 is TGCGCCAGCAGCGGGGGTCTTCAAGAGACCCAGTACTTC.

This clonotype was seen ten or more times. The V and J genes are TRBV18 and TRBJ2-1, with D hard to call. Trimming removed 8 bases at V and 0 bases at J, with 14 bases between. This CDR3 has 15 residues. Germline V gene lookup returns CDR1 KGHSH and CDR2 LQKENI. The CDR3 DNA sequence: TGTGCCAGCCGCTCTCCACCGAGCTCCTACAATGAGCAGTTCTTC. Encoded protein: CASRSPPSSYNEQFF.

This rearrangement joins TRBV6-6 to TRBJ2-2; D ambiguous. The CDR3 loop spans 14 amino acids. Looked up from germline, CDR1 is MNHNY and CDR2 is SVGAGI (reference sequence). Trimming left V 2 bases short and J 5 bases short, with 9 bases between. The CDR3 reads CASSYGEWTGELFF. The CDR3 region has the DNA TGTGCCAGCAGTTACGGGGAATGGACCGGGGAGCTGTTTTTT.

The chain recombines TRBV9 with TRBJ2-5; tentatively, D is TRBD1 (5 bases). Deletions cut 3 bases from V and 4 bases from J, with 10 bases between. Germline V gives CDR1 SGDLS, CDR2 YYNGEE. This CDR3 is 13 amino acids long. The CDR3 nucleotides read TGTGCCAGCAGCGGGACACTCTTAGAGACCCAGTACTTC. It codes for CASSGTLLETQYF.

This clonotype showed up just a few times. This sequence joins TRBV4-3 and TRBJ1-1; maybe TRBD1 (5 bases). CDR1 and CDR2 (germline): LGHNA, YSLEER. V was trimmed by 3 bases and J by 6 bases, leaving 17 bases between them. This CDR3 has 15 amino acids. Written as DNA, the CDR3 is TGCGCCAGCAGCCAGCAGACAGAAGTACGTTCTGAAGCTTTCTTT. Translating it yields CASSQQTEVRSEAFF.

This clonotype showed up many times. V and J are TRBV5-1 and TRBJ2-1; D is undetermined. The germline CDR1 and CDR2 sequences are SGHRS and YFSETQ. V was clipped by 4 bases and J by 7 bases, with 18 bases between them. This CDR3 has 15 residues. The DNA for the CDR3 is TGCGCCAGCAGCCCCGGGCCTGGGATTGGGAATGAGCAGTTCTTC. Encoded protein: CASSPGPGIGNEQFF.

The chain is built from TRBV27 and TRBJ2-1, with 8 bases fitting TRBD2. The CDR3 is made up of 17 amino acids. Germline CDR1 and CDR2: MNHEY and SMNVEV (reference sequence). V trimming: 5 bases; J trimming: 0 bases; junction bases outside the gene matches: 9. The CDR3 protein is CASSTAAGVHSYNEQFF. The CDR3 DNA reads as TGTGCCAGCAGTACAGCAGCGGGGGTCCACTCCTACAATGAGCAGTTCTTC.

The table lists this clonotype with many counts. The chain combines TRBV6-5 with TRBJ1-2; a weak D match, TRBD1 (5 bases). This CDR3 has 16 amino acids. Trimming removed 0 bases from V and 4 bases from J, with 15 bases in between. Germline CDR1 and CDR2: MNHEY and SVGAGI. The CDR3, as DNA: TGTGCCAGCAGTTACTCGGTCCAGGGACCCGGCTATGGCTACACCTTC. Translated: CASSYSVQGPGYGYTF.

This clonotype was detected a few times. The rearrangement uses TRBV2 and TRBJ2-7; 11 positions agree with TRBD2. J gave up 4 bases and V 2 bases, and 4 bases lay outside the gene matches. CDR3 length: 15 amino acids. Germline V gene sequence: CDR1 SNHLY, CDR2 FYNNEI. The CDR3 loop reads CASSETGTSGYEQYF. DNA for the CDR3: TGTGCCAGCAGTGAAACCGGGACTAGCGGTTACGAGCAGTACTTC.

This chain links TRBV30 with TRBJ1-2; possible D gene TRBD1, 5 bases. Germline V gene sequence: CDR1 GTSNPN, CDR2 SVGIG (reference sequence). This CDR3 contains 13 residues. Deletions cut 2 bases from V and 7 bases from J, with 14 bases between. CDR3 in DNA: TGTGCCTGGAGTCCCTCGGGGCGGGGTGGCTACACCTTC. Translating it yields CAWSPSGRGGYTF.

At least ten counts were recorded for this clonotype. The chain is built from TRBV10-3 and TRBJ2-3; D possibly corresponds to TRBD1 (6 bases). This CDR3 is built from 14 residues. Germline values: CDR1 ENHRY, CDR2 SYGVKD. V was pared by 6 bases and J by 0 bases, with 10 bases between. CDR3 coding DNA: TGTGCCATCAGCGGACAGTTAAGCACAGATACGCAGTATTTT. Amino acid sequence: CAISGQLSTDTQYF.

This clonotype came up many times. The chain has TRBV7-8 and TRBJ2-1; D is unresolved. The germline V gene has CDR1 SGHVS and CDR2 FQNEAQ. Trimming left V 4 bases short and J 3 bases short, with 10 bases between. The length of the CDR3 is 14 residues. The CDR3 is CASSSDLNYNEQFF. The CDR3 DNA is TGTGCCAGCAGCTCGGACCTTAACTACAATGAGCAGTTCTTC.

The chain employs TRBV2 and TRBJ2-1; D is undetermined. V lost 6 bases and J lost 4, with 4 bases in between. Germline CDR1 is SNHLY and CDR2 is FYNNEI. The CDR3 has 11 amino acids. The CDR3 coding sequence is TGTGCCAGCAGAAAGTACAATGAGCAGTTCTTC. It yields the protein CASRKYNEQFF. Complete variable domain (other parts from reference TRBV2 and TRBJ2-1): EPEVTQTPSHQVTQMGQEVILRCVPISNHLYFYWYRQILGQKVEFLVSFYNNEISEKSEIFDDQFSVERPDGSNFTLKIRSTKLEDSAMYFCASRKYNEQFFGPGTRLTVL.